This T cell receptor (beta chain) was sequenced in a study of blood T cell repertoires in COVID-19. Study-level background: Donors in the United States, Italy and Spain gave samples during acute or convalescent COVID-19. PBMCs, B-cell-depleted T cells, or T cells provided the cDNA or gDNA that made up the material.

The authors' processing: Reference gene primer amplification gave nucleated cell count estimates. Libraries were prepared by immunoSEQ multiplex PCR; TCRdb keeps only in-frame clonotypes and omits some of them. V, J and clone size are those of that table, while D and trimming were read from the DNA. Of some 220,000 clones detected, about three quarters appear once; the ten largest clones hold more than 7%. Germline CDR1 is MRHNA and CDR2 is SNTAGT. This CDR3 spans 14 amino acids. Deletions cut 4 bases from V and 9 bases from J, with 16 bases between. Sequences were obtained from peripheral blood. This sequence was found in a woman in her sixties or seventies with acute or convalescent COVID-19. The chain is built from TRBV6-4 and TRBJ2-1, with D perhaps TRBD1 (5 bases). CDR3 in DNA: TGTGCCAGCAGTGTGGGTCAGGGTTATGGTGAGCAGTTCTTC. This translates into CASSVGQGYGEQFF.